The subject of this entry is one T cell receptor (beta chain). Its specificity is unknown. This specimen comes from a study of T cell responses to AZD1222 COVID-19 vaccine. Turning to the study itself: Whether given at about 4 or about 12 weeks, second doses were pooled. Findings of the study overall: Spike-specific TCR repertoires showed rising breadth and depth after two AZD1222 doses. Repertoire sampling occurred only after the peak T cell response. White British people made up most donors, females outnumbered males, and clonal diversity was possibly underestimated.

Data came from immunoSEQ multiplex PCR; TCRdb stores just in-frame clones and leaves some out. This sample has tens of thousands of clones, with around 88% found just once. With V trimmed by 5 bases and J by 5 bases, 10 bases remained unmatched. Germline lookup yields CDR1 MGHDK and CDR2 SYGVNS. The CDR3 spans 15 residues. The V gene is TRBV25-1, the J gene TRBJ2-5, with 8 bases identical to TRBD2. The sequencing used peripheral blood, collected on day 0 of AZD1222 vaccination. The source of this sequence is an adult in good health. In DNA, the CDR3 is TGTGCCAGCAGTCCAGCAGCGGGAGTGGACGAGACCCAGTACTTC. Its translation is CASSPAAGVDETQYF.